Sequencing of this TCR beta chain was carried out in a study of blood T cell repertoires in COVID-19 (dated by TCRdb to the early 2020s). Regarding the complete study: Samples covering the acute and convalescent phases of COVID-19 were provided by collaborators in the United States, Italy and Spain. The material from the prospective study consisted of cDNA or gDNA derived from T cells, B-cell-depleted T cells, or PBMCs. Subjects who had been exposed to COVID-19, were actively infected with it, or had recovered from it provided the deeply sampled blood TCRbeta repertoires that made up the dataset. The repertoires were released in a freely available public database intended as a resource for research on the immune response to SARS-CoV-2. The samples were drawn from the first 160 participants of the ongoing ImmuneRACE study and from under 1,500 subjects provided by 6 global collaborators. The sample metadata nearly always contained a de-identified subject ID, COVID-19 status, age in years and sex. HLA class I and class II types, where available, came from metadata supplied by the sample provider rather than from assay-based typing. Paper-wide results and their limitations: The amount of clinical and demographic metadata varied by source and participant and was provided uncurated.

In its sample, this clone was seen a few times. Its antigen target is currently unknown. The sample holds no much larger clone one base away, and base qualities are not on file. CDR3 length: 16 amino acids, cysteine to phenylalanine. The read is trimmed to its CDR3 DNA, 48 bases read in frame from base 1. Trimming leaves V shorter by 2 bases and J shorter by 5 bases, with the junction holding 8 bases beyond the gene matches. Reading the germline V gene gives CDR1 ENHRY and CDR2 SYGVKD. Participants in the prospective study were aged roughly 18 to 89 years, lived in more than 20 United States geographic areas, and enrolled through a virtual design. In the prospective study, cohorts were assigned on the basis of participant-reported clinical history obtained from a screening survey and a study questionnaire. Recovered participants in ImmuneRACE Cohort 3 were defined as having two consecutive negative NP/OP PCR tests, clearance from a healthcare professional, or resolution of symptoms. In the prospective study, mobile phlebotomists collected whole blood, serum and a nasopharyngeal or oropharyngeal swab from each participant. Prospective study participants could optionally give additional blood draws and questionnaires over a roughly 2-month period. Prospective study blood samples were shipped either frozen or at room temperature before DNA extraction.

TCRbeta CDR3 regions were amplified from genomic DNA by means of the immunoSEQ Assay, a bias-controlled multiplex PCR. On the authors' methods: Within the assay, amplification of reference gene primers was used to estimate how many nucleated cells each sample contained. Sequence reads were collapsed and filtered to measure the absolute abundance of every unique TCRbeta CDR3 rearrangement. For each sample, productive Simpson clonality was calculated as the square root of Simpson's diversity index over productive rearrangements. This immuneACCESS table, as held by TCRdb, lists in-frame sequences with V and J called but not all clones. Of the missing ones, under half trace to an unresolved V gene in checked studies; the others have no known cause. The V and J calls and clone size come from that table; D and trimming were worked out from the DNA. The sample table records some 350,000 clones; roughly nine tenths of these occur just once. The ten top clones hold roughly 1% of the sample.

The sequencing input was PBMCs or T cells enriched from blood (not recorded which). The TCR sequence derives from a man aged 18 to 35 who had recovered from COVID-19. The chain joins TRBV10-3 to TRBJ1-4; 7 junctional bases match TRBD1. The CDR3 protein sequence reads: CAISEKPGQSNEKLFF. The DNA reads TGTGCCATCAGTGAGAAACCGGGACAGTCCAATGAAAAACTGTTTTTT.